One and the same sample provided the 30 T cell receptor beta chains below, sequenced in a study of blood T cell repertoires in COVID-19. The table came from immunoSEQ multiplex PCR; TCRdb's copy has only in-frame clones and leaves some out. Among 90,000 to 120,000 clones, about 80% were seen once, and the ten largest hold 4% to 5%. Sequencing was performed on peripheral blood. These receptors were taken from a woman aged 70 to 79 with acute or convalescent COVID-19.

The CDR3 loop reads CAWTVHSNQPQHF. The CDR3 DNA follows: TGTGCCTGGACAGTCCATAGCAATCAGCCCCAGCATTTT. This rearrangement joins TRBV30 to TRBJ1-5, with D unclear. Trimming pared 4 bases from V and 0 bases from J, leaving 7 bases between. The germline CDR1 and CDR2 sequences are GTSNPN and SVGIG (reference sequence). The CDR3 length is 13 residues.

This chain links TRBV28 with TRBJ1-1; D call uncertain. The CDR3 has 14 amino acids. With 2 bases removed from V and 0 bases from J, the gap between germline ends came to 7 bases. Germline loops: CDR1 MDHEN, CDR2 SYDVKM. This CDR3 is CASSLRRVNTEAFF. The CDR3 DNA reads TGTGCCAGCAGTTTAAGGCGGGTGAACACTGAAGCTTTCTTT.

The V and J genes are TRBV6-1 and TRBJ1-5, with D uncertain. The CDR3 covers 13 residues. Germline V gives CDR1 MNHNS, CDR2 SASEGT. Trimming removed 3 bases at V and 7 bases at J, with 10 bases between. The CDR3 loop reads CASSEEVGQPQHF. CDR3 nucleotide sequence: TGTGCCAGCAGTGAGGAGGTTGGACAGCCCCAGCATTTT.

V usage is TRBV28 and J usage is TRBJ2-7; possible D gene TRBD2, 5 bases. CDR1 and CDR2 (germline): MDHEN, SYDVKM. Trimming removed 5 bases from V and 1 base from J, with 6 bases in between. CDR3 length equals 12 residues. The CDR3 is CASSRGSYEQYF. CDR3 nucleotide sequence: TGTGCCAGCAGTCGGGGTTCCTACGAGCAGTACTTC.

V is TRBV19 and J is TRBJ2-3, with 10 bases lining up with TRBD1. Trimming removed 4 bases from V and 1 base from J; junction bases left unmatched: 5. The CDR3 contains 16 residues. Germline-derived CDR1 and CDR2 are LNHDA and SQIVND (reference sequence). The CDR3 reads CASSRQGAIRTDTQYF. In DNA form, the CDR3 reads TGTGCCAGTAGTAGACAGGGGGCTATTCGCACAGATACGCAGTATTTT.

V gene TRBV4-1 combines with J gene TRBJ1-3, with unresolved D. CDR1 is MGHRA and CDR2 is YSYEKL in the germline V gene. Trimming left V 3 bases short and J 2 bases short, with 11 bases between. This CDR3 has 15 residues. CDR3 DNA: TGCGCCAGCAGCCACCTTTGGGGAGCTGGAAACACCATATATTTT. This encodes CASSHLWGAGNTIYF.

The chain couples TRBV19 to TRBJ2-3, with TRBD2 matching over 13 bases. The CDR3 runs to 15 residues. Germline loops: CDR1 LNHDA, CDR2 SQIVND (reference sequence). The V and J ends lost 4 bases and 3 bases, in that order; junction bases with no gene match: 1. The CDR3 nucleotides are TGTGCCAGTAGTACACTAGCGGGAGGGACAGATACGCAGTATTTT. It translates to CASSTLAGGTDTQYF.

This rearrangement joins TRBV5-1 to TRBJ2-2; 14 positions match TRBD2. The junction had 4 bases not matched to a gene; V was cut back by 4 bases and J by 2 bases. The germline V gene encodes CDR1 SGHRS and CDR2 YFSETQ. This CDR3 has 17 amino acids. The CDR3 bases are TGCGCCAGCAGCGCCGGACTAGCGGGGGGTAACACCGGGGAGCTGTTTTTT. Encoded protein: CASSAGLAGGNTGELFF.

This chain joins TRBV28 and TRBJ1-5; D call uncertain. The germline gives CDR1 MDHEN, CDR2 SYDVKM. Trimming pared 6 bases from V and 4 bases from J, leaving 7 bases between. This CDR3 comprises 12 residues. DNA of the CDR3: TGTGCCAGCAGCCAGGAAAATCAGCCCCAGCATTTT. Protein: CASSQENQPQHF.

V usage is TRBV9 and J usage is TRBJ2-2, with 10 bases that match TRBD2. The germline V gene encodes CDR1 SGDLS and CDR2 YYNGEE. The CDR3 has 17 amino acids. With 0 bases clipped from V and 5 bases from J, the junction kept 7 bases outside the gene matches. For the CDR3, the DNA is TGTGCCAGCAGCGTAGGCCTCGGACTAGCGGAGACCGGGGAGCTGTTTTTT. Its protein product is CASSVGLGLAETGELFF.

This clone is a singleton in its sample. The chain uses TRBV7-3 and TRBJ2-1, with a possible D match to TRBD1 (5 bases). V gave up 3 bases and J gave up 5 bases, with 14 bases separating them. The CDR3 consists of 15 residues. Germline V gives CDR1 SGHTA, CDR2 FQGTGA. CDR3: CASSFQGQTNNEQFF. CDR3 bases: TGTGCCAGCAGCTTTCAGGGCCAGACCAACAATGAGCAGTTCTTC.

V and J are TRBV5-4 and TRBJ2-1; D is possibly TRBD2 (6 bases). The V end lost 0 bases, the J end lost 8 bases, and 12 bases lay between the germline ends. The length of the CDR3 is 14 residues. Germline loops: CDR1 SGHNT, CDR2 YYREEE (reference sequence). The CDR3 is CASSLGGRSDEQFF. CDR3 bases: TGTGCCAGCAGCTTGGGGGGGAGGAGCGATGAGCAGTTCTTC.

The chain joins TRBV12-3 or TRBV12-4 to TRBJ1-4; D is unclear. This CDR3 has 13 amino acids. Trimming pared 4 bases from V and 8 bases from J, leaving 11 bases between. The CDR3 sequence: CASSSAGGEKLFF. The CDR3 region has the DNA TGTGCCAGCAGTTCGGCAGGAGGAGAAAAACTGTTTTTT.

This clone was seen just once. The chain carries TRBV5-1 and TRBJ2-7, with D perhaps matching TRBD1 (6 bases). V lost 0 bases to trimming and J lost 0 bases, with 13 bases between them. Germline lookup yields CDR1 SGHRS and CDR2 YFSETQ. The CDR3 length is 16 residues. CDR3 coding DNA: TGCGCCAGCAGCTTGGGACAGGTACCACCCTCCTACGAGCAGTACGTC. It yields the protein CASSLGQVPPSYEQYV.

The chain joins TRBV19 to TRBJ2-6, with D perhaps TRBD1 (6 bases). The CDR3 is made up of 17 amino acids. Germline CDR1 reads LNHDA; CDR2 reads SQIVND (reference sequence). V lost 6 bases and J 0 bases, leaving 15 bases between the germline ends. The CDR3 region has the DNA TGTGCCAGTAGGGATCGTGGGGGCCGCTCTGGGGCCAACGTCCTGACTTTC. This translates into CASRDRGGRSGANVLTF.

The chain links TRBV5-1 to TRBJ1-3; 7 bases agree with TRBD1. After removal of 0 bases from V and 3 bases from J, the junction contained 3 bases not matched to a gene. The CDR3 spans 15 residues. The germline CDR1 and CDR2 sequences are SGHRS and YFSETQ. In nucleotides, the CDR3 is TGCGCCAGCAGCTTGGGAGGGGGCGATGGAAACACCATATATTTT. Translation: CASSLGGGDGNTIYF.

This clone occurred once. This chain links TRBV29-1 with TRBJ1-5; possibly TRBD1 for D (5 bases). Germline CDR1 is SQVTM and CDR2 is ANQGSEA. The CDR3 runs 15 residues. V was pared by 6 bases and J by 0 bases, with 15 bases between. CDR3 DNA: TGCAGCGTACGTTGGACAACCGATAGCAATCAGCCCCAGCATTTT. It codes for CSVRWTTDSNQPQHF. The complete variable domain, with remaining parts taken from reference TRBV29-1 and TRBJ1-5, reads SAVISQKPSRDICQRGTSLTIQCQVDSQVTMMFWYRQQPGQSLTLIATANQGSEATYESGFVIDKFPISRPNLTFSTLTVSNMSPEDSSIYLCSVRWTTDSNQPQHFGDGTRLSIL.

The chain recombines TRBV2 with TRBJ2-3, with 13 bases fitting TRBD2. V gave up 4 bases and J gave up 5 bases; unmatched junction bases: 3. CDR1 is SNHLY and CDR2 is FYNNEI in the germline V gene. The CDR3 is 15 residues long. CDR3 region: CASSVLAGGIDTQYF. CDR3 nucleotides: TGTGCCAGCAGTGTACTAGCGGGAGGGATAGATACGCAGTATTTT.

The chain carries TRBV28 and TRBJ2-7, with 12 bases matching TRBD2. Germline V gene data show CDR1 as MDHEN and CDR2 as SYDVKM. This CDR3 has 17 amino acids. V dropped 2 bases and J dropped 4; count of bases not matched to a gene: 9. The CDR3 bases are TGTGCCAGCAGTTTAACAGGTGCTGGACTAGCGGGATACGAGCAGTACTTC. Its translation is CASSLTGAGLAGYEQYF. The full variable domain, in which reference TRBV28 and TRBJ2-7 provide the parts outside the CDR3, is DVKVTQSSRYLVKRTGEKVFLECVQDMDHENMFWYRQDPGLGLRLIYFSYDVKMKEKGDIPEGYSVSREKKERFSLILESASTNQTSMYLCASSLTGAGLAGYEQYFGPGTRLTVT.

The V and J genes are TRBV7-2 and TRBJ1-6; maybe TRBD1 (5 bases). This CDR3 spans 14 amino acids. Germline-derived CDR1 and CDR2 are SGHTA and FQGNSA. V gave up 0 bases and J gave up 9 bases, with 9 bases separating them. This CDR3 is CASSLAGVVSPLHF. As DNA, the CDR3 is TGTGCCAGCAGCTTAGCAGGGGTAGTTTCACCCCTCCACTTT.

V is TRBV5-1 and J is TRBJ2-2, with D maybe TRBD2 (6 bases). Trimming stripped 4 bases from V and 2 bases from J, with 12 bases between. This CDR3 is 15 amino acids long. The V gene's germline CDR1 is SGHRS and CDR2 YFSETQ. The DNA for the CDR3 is TGCGCCAGCAGCGTCGGGACTCCTAACACCGGGGAGCTGTTTTTT. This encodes CASSVGTPNTGELFF.

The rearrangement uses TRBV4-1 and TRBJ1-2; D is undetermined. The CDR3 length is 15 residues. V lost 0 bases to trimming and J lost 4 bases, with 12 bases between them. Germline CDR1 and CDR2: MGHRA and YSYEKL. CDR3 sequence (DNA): TGCGCCAGCAGCCAAGATTCTCCATGGGCCTATGGCTACACCTTC. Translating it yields CASSQDSPWAYGYTF.

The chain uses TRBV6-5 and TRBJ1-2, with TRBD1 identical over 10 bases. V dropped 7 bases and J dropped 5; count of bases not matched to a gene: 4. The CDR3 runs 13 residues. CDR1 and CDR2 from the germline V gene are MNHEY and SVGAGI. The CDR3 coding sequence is TGTGCCAGCATCGGACAGGGGGTGTATGGCTACACCTTC. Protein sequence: CASIGQGVYGYTF.

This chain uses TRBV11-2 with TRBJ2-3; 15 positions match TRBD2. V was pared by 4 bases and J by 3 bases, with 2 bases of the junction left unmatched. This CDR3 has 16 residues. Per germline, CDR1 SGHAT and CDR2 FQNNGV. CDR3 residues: CASSWGTSGRTDTQYF. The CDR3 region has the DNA TGTGCCAGCAGCTGGGGGACTAGCGGGAGGACAGATACGCAGTATTTT.

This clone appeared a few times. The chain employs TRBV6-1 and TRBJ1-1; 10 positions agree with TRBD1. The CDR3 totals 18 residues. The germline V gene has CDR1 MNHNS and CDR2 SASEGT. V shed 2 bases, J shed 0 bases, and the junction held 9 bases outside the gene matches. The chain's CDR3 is CASSELRDRGRLNTEAFF. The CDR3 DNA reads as TGTGCCAGCAGTGAACTCCGGGACAGGGGCCGTTTGAACACTGAAGCTTTCTTT.

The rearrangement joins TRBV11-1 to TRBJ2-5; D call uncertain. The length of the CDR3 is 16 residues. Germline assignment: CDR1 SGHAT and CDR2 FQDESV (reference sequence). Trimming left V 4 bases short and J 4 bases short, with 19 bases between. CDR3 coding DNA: TGTGCCAGCAGCTCACCCCTCTCTAAGTCCCCAGAGACCCAGTACTTC. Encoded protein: CASSSPLSKSPETQYF. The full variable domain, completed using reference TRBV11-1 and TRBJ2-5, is EAEVAQSPRYKITEKSQAVAFWCDPISGHATLYWYRQILGQGPELLVQFQDESVVDDSQLPKDRFSAERLKGVDSTLKIQPAELGDSAMYLCASSSPLSKSPETQYFGPGTRLLVL.

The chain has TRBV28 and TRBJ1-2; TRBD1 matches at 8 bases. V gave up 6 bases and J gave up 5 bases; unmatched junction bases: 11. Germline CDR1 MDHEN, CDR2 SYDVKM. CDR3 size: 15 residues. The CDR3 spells CASSRPAGGRYGYTF. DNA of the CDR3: TGTGCCAGCAGCCGCCCCGCAGGGGGCCGGTATGGCTACACCTTC.

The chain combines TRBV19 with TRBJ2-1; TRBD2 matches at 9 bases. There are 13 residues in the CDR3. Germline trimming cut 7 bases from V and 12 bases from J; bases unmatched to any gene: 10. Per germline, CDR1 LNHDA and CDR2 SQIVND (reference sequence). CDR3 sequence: CASNRGGDQWQFF. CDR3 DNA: TGTGCCAGTAATCGCGGGGGGGACCAGTGGCAGTTCTTC. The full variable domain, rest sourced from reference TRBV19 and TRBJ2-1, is DGGITQSPKYLFRKEGQNVTLSCEQNLNHDAMYWYRQDPGQGLRLIYYSQIVNDFQKGDIAEGYSVSREKKESFPLTVTSAQKNPTAFYLCASNRGGDQWQFFGPGTRLTVL.

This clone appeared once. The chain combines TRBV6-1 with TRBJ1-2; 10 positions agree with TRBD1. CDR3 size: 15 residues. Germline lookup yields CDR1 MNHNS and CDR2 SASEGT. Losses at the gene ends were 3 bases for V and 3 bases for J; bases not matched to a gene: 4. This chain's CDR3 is CASSDRTGGDYGYTF. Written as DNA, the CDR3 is TGTGCCAGCAGTGATCGGACAGGGGGTGACTATGGCTACACCTTC.

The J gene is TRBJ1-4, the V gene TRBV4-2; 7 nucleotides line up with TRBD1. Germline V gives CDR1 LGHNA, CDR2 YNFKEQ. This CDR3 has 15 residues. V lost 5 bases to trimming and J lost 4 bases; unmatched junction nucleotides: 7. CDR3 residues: CASSTSQGRNEKLFF. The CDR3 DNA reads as TGTGCCAGCAGCACCTCACAGGGGCGTAATGAAAAACTGTTTTTT.